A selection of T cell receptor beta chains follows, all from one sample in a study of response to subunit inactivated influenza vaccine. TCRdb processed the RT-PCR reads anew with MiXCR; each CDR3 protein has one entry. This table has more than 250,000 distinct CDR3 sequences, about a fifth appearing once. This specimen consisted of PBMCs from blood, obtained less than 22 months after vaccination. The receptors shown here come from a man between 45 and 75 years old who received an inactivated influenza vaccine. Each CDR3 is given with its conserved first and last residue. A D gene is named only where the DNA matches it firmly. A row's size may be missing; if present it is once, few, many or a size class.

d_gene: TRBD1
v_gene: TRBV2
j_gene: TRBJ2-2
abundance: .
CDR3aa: CASSAQGAPGTGELFF
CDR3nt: TGTGCCAGCAGTGCGCAGGGGGCGCCGGGCACCGGGGAGCTGTTTTTT

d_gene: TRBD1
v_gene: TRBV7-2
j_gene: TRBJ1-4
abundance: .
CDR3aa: CASSFSRGQEKLFF
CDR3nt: TGTGCCAGCAGCTTCTCCAGGGGACAGGAAAAACTGTTTTTT

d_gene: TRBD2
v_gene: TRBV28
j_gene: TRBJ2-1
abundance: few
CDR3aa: CASSYPLAGGLGNEQFF
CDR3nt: TGTGCCAGCAGTTACCCCCTAGCGGGGGGCCTGGGCAATGAGCAGTTCTTC

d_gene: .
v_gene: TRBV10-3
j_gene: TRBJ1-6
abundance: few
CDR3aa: CAISADRPSPLHF
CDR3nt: TGTGCCATCAGTGCAGACAGGCCTTCACCCCTCCACTTT

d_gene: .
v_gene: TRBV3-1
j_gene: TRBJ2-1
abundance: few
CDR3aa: CASSPRARDEQFF
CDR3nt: TGTGCCAGCAGCCCTAGGGCGCGGGATGAGCAGTTCTTC

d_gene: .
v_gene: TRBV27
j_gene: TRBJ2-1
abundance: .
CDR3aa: CASSDFLREHEQFF
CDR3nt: TGTGCCAGCTCGGACTTTCTAAGGGAGCATGAGCAGTTCTTC

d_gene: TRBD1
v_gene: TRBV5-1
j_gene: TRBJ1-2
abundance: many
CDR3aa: CASSKGQGNYGYTF
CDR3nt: TGCGCCAGCAGCAAGGGACAGGGCAACTATGGCTACACCTTC

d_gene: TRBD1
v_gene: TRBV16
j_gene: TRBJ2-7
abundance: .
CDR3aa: CASSQSTGVYEQYF
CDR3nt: TGTGCCAGCAGCCAATCGACAGGGGTCTACGAGCAGTACTTC

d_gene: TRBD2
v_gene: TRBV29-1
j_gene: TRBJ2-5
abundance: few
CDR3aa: CSVVPGGPGETQYF
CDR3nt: TGCAGCGTTGTTCCGGGAGGGCCGGGAGAGACCCAGTACTTC

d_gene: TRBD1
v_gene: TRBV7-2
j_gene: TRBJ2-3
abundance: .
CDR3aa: CASSLETGVWADTQYF
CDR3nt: TGTGCCAGCAGCTTAGAGACAGGGGTTTGGGCAGATACGCAGTATTTT

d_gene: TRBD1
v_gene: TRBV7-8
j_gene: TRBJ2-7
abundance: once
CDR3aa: CASSLVPGTGVYEQYF
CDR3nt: TGTGCCAGCAGCTTAGTTCCCGGGACAGGGGTGTACGAGCAGTACTTC

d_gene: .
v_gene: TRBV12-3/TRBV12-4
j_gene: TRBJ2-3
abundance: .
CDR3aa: CASRFRGGLTDTQYF
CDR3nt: TGTGCCAGCAGATTCCGAGGGGGGCTCACAGATACGCAGTATTTT

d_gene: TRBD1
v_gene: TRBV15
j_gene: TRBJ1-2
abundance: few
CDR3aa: CATSPRGDSFYGYTF
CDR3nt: TGTGCCACCAGCCCACGCGGGGACAGCTTCTATGGCTACACCTTC

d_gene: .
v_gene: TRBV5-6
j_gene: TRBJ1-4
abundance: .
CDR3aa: CASSSVDALVGKLFF
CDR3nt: TGTGCCAGCAGCTCAGTTGACGCTCTCGTCGGAAAACTGTTTTTT

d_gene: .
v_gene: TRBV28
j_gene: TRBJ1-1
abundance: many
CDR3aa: CASSLIGGSGNTEAFF
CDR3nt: TGTGCCAGCAGTTTAATCGGGGGCTCTGGGAACACTGAAGCTTTCTTT

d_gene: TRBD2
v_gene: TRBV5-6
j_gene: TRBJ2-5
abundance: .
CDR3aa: CASRSGELETQYF
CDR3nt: TGTGCCAGCAGGAGCGGGGAGCTAGAGACCCAGTACTTC

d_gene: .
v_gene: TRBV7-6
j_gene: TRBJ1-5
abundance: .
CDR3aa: CASSLSAARNQPQHF
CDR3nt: TGTGCCAGCAGCTTATCGGCGGCACGCAATCAGCCCCAGCATTTT

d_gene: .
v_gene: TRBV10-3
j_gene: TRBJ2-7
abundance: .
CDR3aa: CAISPMRGEQYF
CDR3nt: TGTGCCATCAGTCCAATGAGAGGCGAGCAGTACTTC

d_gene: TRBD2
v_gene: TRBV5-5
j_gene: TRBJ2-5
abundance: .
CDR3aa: CASNNLGEGETQYF
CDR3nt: TGTGCCAGCAACAACCTTGGGGAGGGGGAGACCCAGTACTTC

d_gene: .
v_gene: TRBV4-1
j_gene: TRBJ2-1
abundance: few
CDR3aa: CASSEADNNEQFF
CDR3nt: TGCGCCAGCAGTGAAGCGGATAACAATGAGCAGTTCTTC

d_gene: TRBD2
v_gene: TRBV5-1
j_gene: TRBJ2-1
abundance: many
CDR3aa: CASSFMGLAGVYNEQFF
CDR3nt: TGCGCCAGCAGCTTTATGGGACTAGCGGGGGTGTACAATGAGCAGTTCTTC

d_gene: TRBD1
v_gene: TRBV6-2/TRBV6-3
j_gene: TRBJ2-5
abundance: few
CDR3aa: CASSYSDRVETQYF
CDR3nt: TGTGCCAGCAGTTACTCGGACAGGGTAGAGACCCAGTACTTC

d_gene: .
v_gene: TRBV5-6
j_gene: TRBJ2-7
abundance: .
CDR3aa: CASSLGTGSEQYF
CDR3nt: TGTGCCAGCAGCCTCGGTACAGGGAGCGAGCAGTACTTC

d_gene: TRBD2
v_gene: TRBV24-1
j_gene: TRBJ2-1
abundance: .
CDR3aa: CATSDARLAGARRAYNEQFF
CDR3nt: TGTGCCACCAGTGATGCTCGACTAGCGGGAGCCCGCCGCGCCTACAATGAGCAGTTCTTC

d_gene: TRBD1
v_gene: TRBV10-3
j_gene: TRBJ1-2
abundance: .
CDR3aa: CAITPDRGGYGYTF
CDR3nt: TGTGCCATCACTCCGGACAGGGGCGGCTATGGCTACACCTTC

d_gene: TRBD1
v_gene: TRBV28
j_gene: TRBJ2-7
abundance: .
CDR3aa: CASHSTGTGDYEQYF
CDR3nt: TGTGCCAGCCATTCTACAGGGACAGGGGATTACGAGCAGTACTTC

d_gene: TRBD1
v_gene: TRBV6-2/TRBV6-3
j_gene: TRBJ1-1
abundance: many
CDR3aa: CASSPTQGAYTEAFF
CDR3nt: TGTGCCAGCAGTCCGACACAGGGGGCGTACACTGAAGCTTTCTTT